This T cell receptor (beta chain) was recovered during a study of CD8+ T cells in alopecia areata. The sequencing template was cDNA reverse transcribed from extracted RNA. Sequenced by immunoSEQ multiplex PCR; TCRdb stores in-frame clones only, minus some. The sample contains 190,000 or so clones, 58% of which appear only once. The germline V gene has CDR1 SGHTA and CDR2 FQGNSA. The CDR3 has 16 residues. Trimming took 4 bases from V and 7 from J; bases not matched to a gene: 16. The sample holds one count of this clone. Treatment here: oral pan-JAK inhibitor, 5-10 mg twice daily. V is TRBV7-2 and J is TRBJ2-7; 7 bases fit TRBD1. The sequence came from a human donor with alopecia areata. Specimen: CD8+ T cells sorted from blood, collected at week 24, from a patient treated with tofacitinib. Here the CDR3 reads CASSSNRGTLVREQYF. CDR3 DNA: TGTGCCAGCAGCTCGAACAGGGGTACCCTCGTGCGGGAGCAGTACTTC.